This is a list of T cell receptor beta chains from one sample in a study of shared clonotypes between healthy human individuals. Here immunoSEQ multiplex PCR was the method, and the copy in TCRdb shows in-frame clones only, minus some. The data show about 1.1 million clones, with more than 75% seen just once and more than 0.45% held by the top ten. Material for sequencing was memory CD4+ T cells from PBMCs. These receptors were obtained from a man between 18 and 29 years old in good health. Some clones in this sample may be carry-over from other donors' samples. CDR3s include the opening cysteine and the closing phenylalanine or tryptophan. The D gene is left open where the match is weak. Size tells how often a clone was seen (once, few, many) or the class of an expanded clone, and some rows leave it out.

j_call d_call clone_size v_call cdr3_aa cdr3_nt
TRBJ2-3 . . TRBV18 CASSQGNTDTQYF TGTGCCAGCTCACAGGGAAACACAGATACGCAGTATTTT
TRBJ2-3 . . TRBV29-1 CSVVEGYVDTQYF TGCAGCGTTGTTGAGGGGTACGTAGATACGCAGTATTTT
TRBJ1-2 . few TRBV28 CATPTGQGANYGYTF TGTGCCACCCCAACGGGCCAGGGAGCTAACTATGGCTACACCTTC
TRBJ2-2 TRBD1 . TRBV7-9 CASSPHRGLFDGELFF TGTGCCAGCAGCCCCCACAGGGGGCTTTTCGACGGGGAGCTGTTTTTT
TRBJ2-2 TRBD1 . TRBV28 CASTDRGYATGELFF TGTGCCAGCACTGACAGGGGCTACGCCACCGGGGAGCTGTTTTTT
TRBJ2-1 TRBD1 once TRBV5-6 CASSRRTGGYNEQFF TGTGCCAGCAGCCGTCGGACAGGGGGCTACAATGAGCAGTTCTTC
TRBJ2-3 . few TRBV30 CAWTRLGTQYF TGTGCCTGGACCCGCTTAGGTACGCAGTATTTT
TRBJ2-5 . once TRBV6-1 CASSEVFSGQETQYF TGTGCCAGCAGTGAAGTGTTTAGCGGACAAGAGACCCAGTACTTC
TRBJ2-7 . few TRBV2 CASSEHSYEQYF TGTGCCAGCAGTGAACATTCCTACGAGCAGTACTTC
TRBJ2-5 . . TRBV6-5 CASRRTFIEETQYF TGTGCCAGCAGACGCACCTTTATTGAGGAGACCCAGTACTTC
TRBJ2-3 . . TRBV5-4 CASSEAGQDTQYF TGTGCCAGCAGCGAAGCGGGACAGGATACGCAGTATTTT
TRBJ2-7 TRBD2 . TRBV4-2 CASSQGLAGSYEQYF TGTGCCAGCAGCCAAGGACTAGCGGGATCCTACGAGCAGTACTTC
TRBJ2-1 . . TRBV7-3 CASSLSGQSYNEQFF TGTGCCAGCAGCTTGTCAGGCCAATCCTACAATGAGCAGTTCTTC
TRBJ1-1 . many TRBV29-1 CSVDPLNTEAFF TGCAGCGTTGACCCCCTTAACACTGAAGCTTTCTTT
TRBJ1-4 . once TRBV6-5 CASRTSRGKLFF TGTGCCAGCAGGACCTCGCGGGGAAAACTGTTTTTT
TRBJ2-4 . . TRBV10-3 CAISDRGRAKNIQYF TGTGCCATCAGTGACAGGGGTCGGGCCAAAAACATTCAGTACTTC
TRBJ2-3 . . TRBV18 CASSQGRSDTQYF TGTGCCAGCTCACAAGGGAGGTCGGATACGCAGTATTTT
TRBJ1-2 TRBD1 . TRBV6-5 CASSTGQGLYGYTF TGTGCCAGCAGCACGGGACAGGGGTTATATGGCTACACCTTC
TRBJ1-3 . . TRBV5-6 CASSLVDRPPGNTIYF TGTGCCAGCAGCTTGGTGGACAGACCGCCTGGAAACACCATATATTTT
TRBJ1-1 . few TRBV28 CASSLVANTEAFF TGTGCCAGCAGTTTAGTAGCTAACACTGAAGCTTTCTTT
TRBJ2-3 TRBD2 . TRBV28 CASSSVAGGTDTQYF TGTGCCAGCAGTTCGGTAGCGGGAGGCACAGATACGCAGTATTTT
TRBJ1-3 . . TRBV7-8 CASSLDRVGTGNTIYF TGTGCCAGCAGCTTAGACAGGGTCGGAACTGGAAACACCATATATTTT
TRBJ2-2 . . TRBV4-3 CASSLHHHQSDTGELFF TGCGCCAGCAGCCTACACCACCACCAATCGGACACCGGGGAGCTGTTTTTT
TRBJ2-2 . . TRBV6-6 CASSSSGTTGTGELFF TGTGCCAGCAGTTCCTCCGGGACGACGGGCACCGGGGAGCTGTTTTTT
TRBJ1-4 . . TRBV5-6 CASSLARHTGNNEKLFF TGTGCCAGCAGCTTGGCCCGTCATACAGGGAATAATGAAAAACTGTTTTTT
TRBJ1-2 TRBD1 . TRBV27 CASSYRTGYGYTF TGTGCCAGCAGTTATAGGACAGGATATGGCTACACCTTC
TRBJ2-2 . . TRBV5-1 CASSPTGNSVTGELFF TGCGCCAGCAGCCCAACAGGGAATTCGGTAACCGGGGAGCTGTTTTTT
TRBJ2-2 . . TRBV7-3 CASSPLGANTGELFF TGTGCCAGCAGCCCGCTGGGGGCGAACACCGGGGAGCTGTTTTTT
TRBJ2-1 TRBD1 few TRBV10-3 CAISESTGYEQFF TGTGCCATCAGTGAGTCGACAGGGTATGAGCAGTTCTTC
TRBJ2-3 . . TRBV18 CASSSGHEGDTQYF TGTGCCAGCTCATCGGGACACGAGGGAGATACGCAGTATTTT
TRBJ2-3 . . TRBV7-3 CASSPRREDTQYF TGTGCCAGCAGCCCCCGCCGAGAGGATACGCAGTATTTT
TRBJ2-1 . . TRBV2 CASSLSPGNEQFF TGTGCCAGCAGTTTAAGTCCAGGGAATGAGCAGTTCTTC
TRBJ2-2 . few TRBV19 CASSIASGELFF TGTGCCAGTAGTATAGCCTCCGGGGAGCTGTTTTTT
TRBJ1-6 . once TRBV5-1 CASAGVGNSPLHF TGCGCCAGCGCCGGAGTGGGTAATTCACCCCTCCACTTT
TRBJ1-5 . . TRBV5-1 CASSTAGGDQPQHF TGCGCCAGCAGCACGGCGGGGGGGGATCAGCCCCAGCATTTT
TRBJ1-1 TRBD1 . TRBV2 CASSVDRGMNTEAFF TGTGCCAGCAGTGTGGACAGGGGAATGAACACTGAAGCTTTCTTT
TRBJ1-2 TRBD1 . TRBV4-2 CASSHQLGGRDYGYTF TGTGCCAGCAGCCACCAGTTAGGGGGCCGTGACTATGGCTACACCTTC
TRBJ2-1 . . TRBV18 CASSPPRASSYNEQFF TGTGCCAGCTCACCCCCCCGGGCCAGCTCCTACAATGAGCAGTTCTTC
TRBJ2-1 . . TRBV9 CASSVARLEQFF TGTGCCAGCAGCGTAGCTCGCCTTGAGCAGTTCTTC
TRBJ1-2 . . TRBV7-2 CASSYSAGVGYTF TGTGCCAGCAGTTATTCAGCAGGGGTCGGCTACACCTTC
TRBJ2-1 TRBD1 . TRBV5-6 CASSSRRGSEQFF TGTGCCAGCAGCTCTCGCAGGGGGTCTGAGCAGTTCTTC
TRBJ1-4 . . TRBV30 CAWSVSSEKLFF TGTGCCTGGAGTGTATCGTCTGAAAAACTGTTTTTT
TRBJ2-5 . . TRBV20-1 CSASLTETQYF TGCAGTGCTAGTTTAACCGAGACCCAGTACTTC
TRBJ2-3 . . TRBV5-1 CASSLDVSSTDTQYF TGCGCCAGCAGCTTGGACGTTTCTAGCACAGATACGCAGTATTTT
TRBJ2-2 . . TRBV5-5 CASSSRGDANTGELFF TGTGCCAGCAGCTCCCGCGGGGACGCGAACACCGGGGAGCTGTTTTTT